The 21 T cell receptor beta chains listed next were all sequenced from one sample in a study of shared clonotypes between healthy human individuals. The table came from immunoSEQ multiplex PCR; TCRdb's copy has only in-frame clones and leaves some out. Of 2 million to 3 million clones detected, roughly 93% appear once; the ten largest clones hold 0.36%. Sequences were obtained from naive CD4+ T cells from PBMCs. The sample's subset: CD45RA+ positively selected. Every receptor here comes from a man aged 18 to 30 in good health. Some clones in this sample may be carry-over from other donors' samples.

Turning to this clone: Other DNA sequences in this sample translate to the same CDR3. The chain joins TRBV28 to TRBJ1-5; TRBD1 might be the D (6 bases). Germline loops: CDR1 MDHEN, CDR2 SYDVKM. The CDR3 is 12 residues long. The germline V and J ends were trimmed by 5 bases and 4 bases, with 6 bases remaining between them. The CDR3: CASSQGNQPQHF. DNA of the CDR3: TGTGCCAGCAGTCAGGGGAATCAGCCCCAGCATTTT. The entire variable domain, with the rest obtained from reference TRBV28 and TRBJ1-5, is as follows: DVKVTQSSRYLVKRTGEKVFLECVQDMDHENMFWYRQDPGLGLRLIYFSYDVKMKEKGDIPEGYSVSREKKERFSLILESASTNQTSMYLCASSQGNQPQHFGDGTRLSIL.

This clone was detected only a few times. Distinct nucleotide sequences in the sample also encode this CDR3. The J gene is TRBJ2-5, the V gene TRBV5-1; D gene ambiguous. Per the germline V gene, CDR1 is SGHRS and CDR2 is YFSETQ. This CDR3 has 13 residues. The germline V and J ends were trimmed by 0 bases and 2 bases, with 5 bases remaining between them. The CDR3 sequence is CASSLVSQETQYF. The CDR3 region has the DNA TGCGCCAGCAGCTTGGTTTCACAAGAGACCCAGTACTTC. Variable domain in full (rest from reference TRBV5-1 and TRBJ2-5): KAGVTQTPRYLIKTRGQQVTLSCSPISGHRSVSWYQQTPGQGLQFLFEYFSETQRNKGNFPGRFSGRQFSNSRSEMNVSTLELGDSALYLCASSLVSQETQYFGPGTRLLVL.

The chain recombines TRBV2 with TRBJ2-7; D is unclear. Germline lookup yields CDR1 SNHLY and CDR2 FYNNEI. The length of the CDR3 is 14 residues. V was shortened by 6 bases and J by 2 bases, with 14 bases between the two germline ends. The CDR3 spells CASRLLRFAYEQYF. The CDR3 DNA is TGTGCCAGCAGACTACTAAGATTCGCCTACGAGCAGTACTTC.

V and J are TRBV10-1 and TRBJ1-5; possible D gene TRBD1, 5 bases. The CDR3 spans 15 residues. In germline, CDR1 is WNHNN, CDR2 SYGVQD (reference sequence). V dropped 4 bases and J dropped 3 bases, with 13 bases sitting between them. As DNA, the CDR3 is TGCGCCAGCAGTGGTATGACAGAATCCAATCAGCCCCAGCATTTT. Its translation: CASSGMTESNQPQHF.

This clone was seen just once. The chain combines TRBV5-1 with TRBJ2-7, with 7 positions matching TRBD1. The CDR3 has 15 amino acids. After removal of 4 bases from V and 0 bases from J, the junction contained 7 bases not matched to a gene. Germline loops: CDR1 SGHRS, CDR2 YFSETQ. CDR3 DNA: TGCGCCAGCAGCGCCGGGACAGCGATCTCCTACGAGCAGTACTTC. The encoded protein is CASSAGTAISYEQYF.

The CDR3 DNA follows: TGTGCCAGCAGCTTCCTGCGTGGTCAGGGTGAGGAAAAACTGTTTTTT. Its protein product is CASSFLRGQGEEKLFF. J is TRBJ1-4 and V is TRBV7-2; maybe TRBD1 (5 bases). The V and J ends lost 3 bases and 8 bases respectively, with 19 bases between them. The CDR3 is 16 residues long. CDR1 is SGHTA and CDR2 is FQGNSA in the germline V gene. Drawing the rest from reference TRBV7-2 and TRBJ1-4, the complete variable domain is GAGVSQSPSNKVTEKGKDVELRCDPISGHTALYWYRQSLGQGLEFLIYFQGNSAPDKSGLPSDRFSAERTGGSVSTLTIQRTQQEDSAVYLCASSFLRGQGEEKLFFGSGTQLSVL.

This chain connects TRBV28 to TRBJ2-2; 7 bases map to TRBD1. V lost 3 bases to trimming and J lost 8 bases; unmatched junction nucleotides: 9. This CDR3 is built from 15 residues. Looked up from germline, CDR1 is MDHEN and CDR2 is SYDVKM. The CDR3 sequence: CASSFYRGKRGELFF. The CDR3 bases are TGTGCCAGCAGTTTTTACAGGGGAAAGCGGGGGGAGCTGTTTTTT.

CDR3 sequence: CASSVGLDNEQFF. The CDR3 bases are TGTGCCAGCAGCGTGGGACTAGACAATGAGCAGTTCTTC. V usage is TRBV5-5 and J usage is TRBJ2-1, with 8 bases fitting TRBD2. Trimming removed 4 bases from V and 5 bases from J; junction bases left unmatched: 2. Germline CDR1 reads SGHKS; CDR2 reads YYEKEE (reference sequence). This CDR3 region has 13 residues.

V is TRBV5-1 and J is TRBJ2-1, with D possibly being TRBD2 (6 bases). V was shortened by 1 base and J by 8 bases, with 13 bases between the two germline ends. This CDR3 is built from 14 residues. Per germline, CDR1 SGHRS and CDR2 YFSETQ. The CDR3 sequence is CASSLTRPGDEQFF. CDR3 sequence (DNA): TGCGCCAGCAGCTTGACCAGACCGGGGGATGAGCAGTTCTTC.

The chain combines TRBV19 with TRBJ2-1; 10 bases fit TRBD1. The trim removed 3 bases at V and 5 bases at J, leaving 13 bases unmatched. The CDR3 totals 18 residues. Germline assignment: CDR1 LNHDA and CDR2 SQIVND (reference sequence). The CDR3 DNA follows: TGTGCCAGTAGTATCCGTGGGACAGGGGAGGGGCCACACAATGAGCAGTTCTTC. Amino acid sequence: CASSIRGTGEGPHNEQFF.

The J gene is TRBJ1-1, the V gene TRBV6-1, with D perhaps matching TRBD1 (5 bases). Germline V gene data show CDR1 as MNHNS and CDR2 as SASEGT. The CDR3 loop spans 17 amino acids. V was shortened by 3 bases and J by 1 base, with 18 bases between the two germline ends. CDR3: CASSEAPHRGSNTEAFF. The CDR3 DNA reads as TGTGCCAGCAGTGAGGCACCACATCGGGGCTCGAACACTGAAGCTTTCTTT.

CDR3 sequence reads: CASSLDRGLSGGNTIYF. The CDR3 nucleotides are TGCGCCAGCAGCCTGGACAGGGGGCTTTCGGGAGGAAACACCATATATTTT. This chain uses TRBV4-3 with TRBJ1-3; 11 bases fit TRBD1. The J segment lost 4 bases and the V segment lost 4 bases, leaving 9 bases of the junction unmatched. The CDR3 spans 17 residues. The germline V gene encodes CDR1 LGHNA and CDR2 YSLEER.

The chain uses TRBV4-2 and TRBJ2-7; 7 bases match TRBD1. The germline CDR1 and CDR2 sequences are LGHNA and YNFKEQ. J was trimmed by 1 base and V by 1 base; bases with no gene match: 7. The CDR3 is 16 residues long. The DNA of the CDR3 is TGTGCCAGCAGCCAAGTATCGGGACAGTGGTCCTACGAGCAGTACTTC. Translation gives CASSQVSGQWSYEQYF.

The V and J genes are TRBV27 and TRBJ2-2, with TRBD1 as a possible D gene (5 bases). The germline gives CDR1 MNHEY, CDR2 SMNVEV (reference sequence). CDR3 length: 15 residues. Trimming cost V 6 bases and J 8 bases, with 19 bases left between them. In DNA, the CDR3 is TGTGCCAGCAGCCTCAGGGCTGTGACCACGGGGGAGCTGTTTTTT. It translates to CASSLRAVTTGELFF.

V is TRBV27 and J is TRBJ2-2; 11 bases align to TRBD2. Germline lookup yields CDR1 MNHEY and CDR2 SMNVEV (reference sequence). The CDR3 contains 16 residues. With 4 bases clipped from V and 5 bases from J, the junction kept 6 bases outside the gene matches. CDR3 coding DNA: TGTGCCAGCAGTTCCACCCGGACTAGCGGGACCGGGGAGCTGTTTTTT. It specifies CASSSTRTSGTGELFF.

The genes are TRBV11-2 and TRBJ2-1; 7 bases agree with TRBD2. The CDR3 runs 15 residues. Germline CDR1 SGHAT, CDR2 FQNNGV. V was pared by 0 bases and J by 2 bases, with 1 base of the junction left unmatched. CDR3 protein: CASSLDSGPYNEQFF. CDR3 nucleotides: TGTGCCAGCAGCTTAGATAGCGGGCCCTACAATGAGCAGTTCTTC.

The chain uses TRBV2 and TRBJ1-2; D gene uncertain. CDR1 and CDR2 (germline): SNHLY, FYNNEI. CDR3 length: 14 residues. The V and J ends lost 2 bases and 4 bases respectively, with 11 bases between them. The CDR3 DNA is TGTGCCAGCAGTGAATTGGCCAGCTCCTATGGCTACACCTTC. This gives the protein CASSELASSYGYTF.

The CDR3 coding sequence is TGTGCCAGCAGTTCCGGGACCCCGGGGCGGGGCCTCGATGAGCAGTTCTTC. Translated: CASSSGTPGRGLDEQFF. The chain employs TRBV28 and TRBJ2-1, with D tentatively TRBD2 (6 bases). CDR3 size: 17 residues. V was trimmed by 4 bases and J by 8 bases, leaving 24 bases between them. CDR1 is MDHEN and CDR2 is SYDVKM in the germline V gene.

Written as DNA, the CDR3 is TGTGCCAGCTCACCACAGACTCTGGAGGGTGGCGAGCAGTACTTC. It encodes CASSPQTLEGGEQYF. The chain carries TRBV18 and TRBJ2-7; D might be TRBD2 (6 bases). The CDR3 consists of 15 residues. Germline assignment: CDR1 KGHSH and CDR2 LQKENI. V was clipped by 1 base and J by 6 bases, with 16 bases between them.

The J gene is TRBJ1-1, the V gene TRBV2; D remains ambiguous. Trimming took off 8 bases at V and 5 bases at J, with 12 bases between the two ends. This CDR3 region has 12 residues. Germline V CDR1 and CDR2: SNHLY, FYNNEI. The CDR3 spells CASGGRETEAFF. DNA of the CDR3: TGTGCCAGCGGAGGGAGGGAGACTGAAGCTTTCTTT.

CDR3 nucleotide sequence: TGTGCCAGCACCTCCCGCAGCACCTCCTACAATGAGCAGTTCTTC. Its protein product is CASTSRSTSYNEQFF. The chain links TRBV28 to TRBJ2-1, with no clear D. From germline, CDR1 is MDHEN and CDR2 SYDVKM. The CDR3 spans 15 residues. The germline V and J ends were trimmed by 7 bases and 0 bases, with 13 bases remaining between them.